These 31 T cell receptor beta chains originate from one sample sequenced in a study of T cells after yellow fever vaccination. TCRdb re-derived calls from the 5' RACE reads in MiXCR, one entry per CDR3 protein. Among 400,000 to 650,000 distinct CDR3 sequences listed, 20% to 25% were seen once. Sequenced here: PBMCs, sampled roughly 20 days after the first yellow fever vaccination. These receptors came from a man between 18 and 29 years old who received the YFV17D yellow fever vaccine.

This clonotype has only a few counts. The chain combines TRBV7-8 with TRBJ1-5; a possible D gene is TRBD1 (6 bases). Germline V CDR1 and CDR2: SGHVS, FQNEAQ. V was cut by 5 bases and J by 3 bases, with 17 bases left in between. The CDR3 is 16 amino acids. The CDR3 loop is CASSPDEGGFNQPQHF. In DNA form, the CDR3 reads TGTGCCAGCAGCCCCGATGAGGGGGGTTTCAATCAGCCCCAGCATTTT.

This clonotype was seen a few times. The V and J genes are TRBV7-6 and TRBJ2-7; TRBD1 might be the D (6 bases). V lost 1 base and J lost 1, with 8 bases in between. This CDR3 comprises 14 residues. Per germline, CDR1 SGHVS and CDR2 FNYEAQ. In DNA form, the CDR3 reads TGTGCCAGCAGCTTAGGGACAGAGTCCTACGAGCAGTACTTC. Translating it yields CASSLGTESYEQYF.

This sequence joins TRBV29-1 and TRBJ1-2; 7 bases are shared with TRBD1. There are 12 residues in the CDR3. The trim removed 7 bases at V and 8 bases at J, leaving 10 bases unmatched. CDR1 is SQVTM, CDR2 ANQGSEA, per germline. For the CDR3, the DNA is TGCAGCGGCACAGGGGCCTCAAGGGGCTACACCTTC. Amino acids: CSGTGASRGYTF.

Only a few counts were recorded for this clonotype. This chain links TRBV29-1 with TRBJ2-7, with TRBD1 identical over 7 bases. Germline CDR1 is SQVTM and CDR2 is ANQGSEA. There are 13 residues in the CDR3. The V segment lost 4 bases and the J segment 4 bases; nucleotides outside the gene matches: 7. CDR3 sequence: CSVGQGQAYEQYF. The DNA of the CDR3 is TGCAGCGTTGGACAGGGACAAGCTTACGAGCAGTACTTC.

This clonotype was counted a few times. This chain connects TRBV18 to TRBJ2-7; a possible D gene is TRBD2 (6 bases). The germline V gene encodes CDR1 KGHSH and CDR2 LQKENI. V was pared by 1 base and J by 2 bases, with 12 bases between. The CDR3 runs 15 residues. The CDR3 region has the DNA TGTGCCAGCTCACCACGGACGGGAGCCACCTACGAGCAGTACTTC. Translation gives CASSPRTGATYEQYF.

This clonotype was seen a handful of times. The chain links TRBV27 to TRBJ2-1; the D call may be TRBD1 or TRBD2 (6 bases each). Looked up from germline, CDR1 is MNHEY and CDR2 is SMNVEV (reference sequence). CDR3 length: 16 amino acids. The V gene lost 0 bases and the J gene lost 3 bases, with 12 bases spanning the gap. The CDR3 is CASSLSPGAIYNEQFF. In nucleotides, the CDR3 is TGTGCCAGCAGTTTATCTCCGGGGGCTATCTACAATGAGCAGTTCTTC.

The CDR3 DNA reads TGTGCCAGCAGCCCGACAGGTACCACAGATACGCAGTATTTT. It specifies CASSPTGTTDTQYF. The V call is TRBV7-9, the J call TRBJ2-3, with a weak D call TRBD1 (6 bases). Trimming stripped 5 bases from V and 2 bases from J, with 11 bases between. Germline V gene lookup returns CDR1 SEHNR and CDR2 FQNEAQ (reference sequence). CDR3 length: 14 residues.

The chain uses TRBV7-9 and TRBJ2-2, with TRBD2 as a possible D gene (5 bases). This CDR3 is 15 amino acids long. The V end lost 9 bases, the J end lost 0 bases, and 14 bases lay between the germline ends. Germline loops: CDR1 SEHNR, CDR2 FQNEAQ (reference sequence). CDR3 in amino acids: CARAVPGTNTGELFF. CDR3 sequence (DNA): TGTGCCAGAGCTGTCCCGGGAACGAACACCGGGGAGCTGTTTTTT.

The chain carries TRBV10-3 and TRBJ1-1; perhaps TRBD1 as D (6 bases). Germline CDR1 and CDR2: ENHRY and SYGVKD. V dropped 3 bases and J dropped 4 bases, with 9 bases sitting between them. The CDR3 runs to 13 residues. The CDR3 DNA follows: TGTGCCATCAGTGACGGGGGCGGCACTGAAGCTTTCTTT. Translated: CAISDGGGTEAFF.

The rearrangement joins TRBV4-3 to TRBJ2-5; D is perhaps TRBD2 (5 bases). Germline V gene sequence: CDR1 LGHNA, CDR2 YSLEER. The CDR3 extends over 13 amino acids. The V end lost 3 bases, the J end lost 5 bases, and 10 bases lay between the germline ends. CDR3 amino acids: CASSHRTGETQYF. The CDR3 coding sequence is TGCGCCAGCAGCCACCGGACGGGGGAGACCCAGTACTTC.

CDR3 sequence reads: CASSYSIGWNSNYGYTF. Written as DNA, the CDR3 is TGTGCCAGCAGTTACTCGATAGGTTGGAACAGCAACTATGGCTACACCTTC. The V call is TRBV6-5, the J call TRBJ1-2; the D is unclear. There are 17 residues in the CDR3. CDR1 is MNHEY and CDR2 is SVGAGI in the germline V gene. The ends were cut back, 0 bases at V and 2 bases at J, with 16 bases in the middle.

The V and J genes are TRBV7-2 and TRBJ2-7; TRBD2 agrees at 12 bases. Looked up from germline, CDR1 is SGHTA and CDR2 is FQGNSA. V lost 0 bases and J lost 3; bases outside the gene matches: 6. The CDR3 totals 17 residues. This CDR3 is CASSLAGLAGGNYEQYF. CDR3 DNA: TGTGCCAGCAGCTTAGCAGGGCTAGCGGGGGGGAACTACGAGCAGTACTTC.

This clonotype has at least ten counts. The chain carries TRBV7-9 and TRBJ2-4, with 8 bases identical to TRBD1. The CDR3 runs to 17 residues. With V trimmed by 2 bases and J by 5 bases, 11 bases remained unmatched. CDR1 is SEHNR, CDR2 FQNEAQ, per germline (reference sequence). As DNA, the CDR3 is TGTGCCAGCAGCTTAAGCCCGGGGTCAGGGGGCCAAAACATTCAGTACTTC. Translation gives CASSLSPGSGGQNIQYF.

V gene TRBV6-5 combines with J gene TRBJ2-2; 9 bases map to TRBD2. Germline V gene sequence: CDR1 MNHEY, CDR2 SVGAGI. The CDR3 extends over 17 amino acids. Unmatched junction bases numbered 6, after V lost 0 bases and J lost 4 bases. Here the CDR3 reads CASSYSASGDVTGELFF. Here the CDR3 DNA reads TGTGCCAGCAGTTACTCAGCTAGCGGGGATGTCACCGGGGAGCTGTTTTTT.

V usage is TRBV6-2 or TRBV6-3 and J usage is TRBJ2-3; D ambiguous. CDR1 and CDR2 (germline): MNHEY, SVGEGT. Trimming removed 6 bases at V and 2 bases at J, with 9 bases between. The CDR3 has 13 residues. CDR3 nucleotide sequence: TGTGCCAGCAGCTTTTTATACACAGATACGCAGTATTTT. Encoded protein: CASSFLYTDTQYF.

This clonotype occurred a few times. The V gene is TRBV20-1, the J gene TRBJ2-7, with a tentative D call TRBD2 (5 bases). The germline V gene has CDR1 DFQATT and CDR2 SNEGSKA (reference sequence). CDR3 length: 14 residues. The V end lost 0 bases, the J end lost 0 bases, and 9 bases lay between the germline ends. The CDR3 sequence is CSARDPGSSYEQYV. Here the CDR3 DNA reads TGCAGTGCTAGAGATCCGGGGAGCTCCTACGAGCAGTACGTC.

The chain has TRBV20-1 and TRBJ1-5; 7 bases match TRBD1. The CDR3 totals 13 residues. Germline assignment: CDR1 DFQATT and CDR2 SNEGSKA (reference sequence). V lost 4 bases to trimming and J lost 5 bases; unmatched junction nucleotides: 5. For the CDR3, the DNA is TGCAGTGCTACCGGACAGGCTGATCAGCCCCAGCATTTT. Amino acid sequence: CSATGQADQPQHF.

This clonotype was counted a single time. V is TRBV7-6 and J is TRBJ2-2, with D maybe TRBD1 (7 bases). The CDR3 length is 16 residues. Trimming took off 4 bases at V and 4 bases at J, with 16 bases between the two ends. Looked up from germline, CDR1 is SGHVS and CDR2 is FNYEAQ. Here the CDR3 DNA reads TGTGCCAGCAGCTCCAGGGGGAGGTTGTCCACCGGGGAGCTGTTTTTT. It is translated as CASSSRGRLSTGELFF.

V and J are TRBV7-2 and TRBJ1-6; D unclear. The CDR3 runs 16 residues. The germline V and J ends were trimmed by 6 bases and 2 bases, with 14 bases remaining between them. Germline V gives CDR1 SGHTA, CDR2 FQGNSA. CDR3 nucleotide sequence: TGTGCCAGCAGGGAAACGGTTGCGGCCTATAATTCACCCCTCCACTTT. Its translation is CASRETVAAYNSPLHF.

The chain couples TRBV4-2 to TRBJ1-5; D remains ambiguous. This CDR3 comprises 13 residues. Germline V gene lookup returns CDR1 LGHNA and CDR2 YNFKEQ. With 4 bases removed from V and 6 bases from J, the gap between germline ends came to 10 bases. The CDR3 nucleotides are TGTGCCAGCAGCCGCAAGGTGGTTCAGCCCCAGCATTTT. Its translation is CASSRKVVQPQHF.

The chain links TRBV5-5 to TRBJ2-4, with D maybe TRBD1 (7 bases). CDR3 size: 13 residues. V lost 5 bases, J lost 5 bases, and 11 bases lay in between. Germline V lookup: CDR1 SGHKS, CDR2 YYEKEE (reference sequence). CDR3 residues: CASSGGTENIQYF. In nucleotides, the CDR3 is TGTGCCAGCAGTGGCGGGACAGAAAACATTCAGTACTTC.

The V call is TRBV12-3 or TRBV12-4, the J call TRBJ1-1, with 8 bases that match TRBD1. The length of the CDR3 is 14 residues. V trimming: 5 bases; J trimming: 3 bases; junction bases outside the gene matches: 5. The CDR3 DNA sequence: TGTGCCAGCAGTGAACAGGGGGTAGACACTGAAGCTTTCTTT. The encoded protein is CASSEQGVDTEAFF.

This clonotype occurred many times. The J gene is TRBJ2-7, the V gene TRBV12-3 or TRBV12-4; 9 nucleotides agree with TRBD2. The J segment lost 1 base and the V segment lost 4 bases, leaving 2 bases of the junction unmatched. The CDR3 is made up of 14 amino acids. Here the CDR3 reads CASSWTSASYEQYF. CDR3 nucleotides: TGTGCCAGCAGTTGGACTAGCGCGTCCTACGAGCAGTACTTC.

Details on this clonotype: The CDR3 carries no conserved terminal phenylalanine or tryptophan, so it likely arises from a read error. The chain couples TRBV6-5 to TRBJ2-2, with 8 bases identical to TRBD2. Germline-derived CDR1 and CDR2 are MNHEY and SVGAGI. The length of the CDR3 is 16 residues. V shed 0 bases and J 5 bases; nucleotides not matched to a gene: 5. CDR3 bases: TGTGCCAGCAGTTACTCGACGGGACTAGGAACCGGGGAGCTGTTTTCT. Its protein is CASSYSTGLGTGELFS.

The chain joins TRBV15 to TRBJ2-7, with no clear D. CDR1 LNHNV and CDR2 YYDKDF come from the germline V gene (reference sequence). The CDR3 is 13 amino acids. Trimming removed 0 bases at V and 2 bases at J, with 5 bases between. CDR3 sequence (DNA): TGTGCCACCAGCAGAGACGGAACCTACGAGCAGTACGTC. It yields the protein CATSRDGTYEQYV.

This clonotype was seen a few times. The chain recombines TRBV2 with TRBJ2-1, with 11 positions matching TRBD2. Germline loops: CDR1 SNHLY, CDR2 FYNNEI. The V and J ends lost 5 bases and 9 bases, in that order; junction bases with no gene match: 9. There are 15 residues in the CDR3. The CDR3 bases are TGTGCCAGCAGTTCGATAGCGGGGGGGCCGAGTGAGCAGTTCTTC. As protein: CASSSIAGGPSEQFF. The full variable domain, its missing parts supplied by reference TRBV2 and TRBJ2-1, is EPEVTQTPSHQVTQMGQEVILRCVPISNHLYFYWYRQILGQKVEFLVSFYNNEISEKSEIFDDQFSVERPDGSNFTLKIRSTKLEDSAMYFCASSSIAGGPSEQFFGPGTRLTVL.

The V gene is TRBV10-3, the J gene TRBJ2-2, with D possibly being TRBD1 (6 bases). CDR3 size: 14 residues. V lost 1 base and J 5 bases, leaving 8 bases between the germline ends. The V gene's germline CDR1 is ENHRY and CDR2 SYGVKD. The CDR3 protein is CAISEWGQTGELFF. The CDR3 region has the DNA TGTGCCATCAGTGAGTGGGGGCAGACCGGGGAGCTGTTTTTT.

With respect to this clonotype: A single base separates this from a much larger clone, so it may be a read error. The J gene is TRBJ2-6, the V gene TRBV6-1; D is ambiguous. Trimming took 6 bases from V and 0 from J, leaving 6 bases between them. Germline loops: CDR1 MNHNS, CDR2 SASEGT. This CDR3 has 14 residues. The CDR3 reads CASRKTSGANVLTF. The CDR3 DNA reads as TGTGCCAGCAGGAAGACCTCTGGGGCCAACGTCCTGACTTTC.

Only a few counts were recorded for this clonotype. The chain recombines TRBV6-1 with TRBJ2-1; D gene unclear. Trimming removed 7 bases at V and 0 bases at J, with 7 bases between. The germline V gene encodes CDR1 MNHNS and CDR2 SASEGT. This CDR3 spans 13 amino acids. Here the CDR3 reads CASTPGSYNEQFF. The CDR3 DNA reads TGTGCCAGCACCCCCGGCTCCTACAATGAGCAGTTCTTC.

This clonotype was found a few times. This chain links TRBV20-1 with TRBJ1-2; 9 bases match TRBD1. V trimming: 6 bases; J trimming: 4 bases; junction bases outside the gene matches: 9. The CDR3 loop spans 14 amino acids. Germline loops: CDR1 DFQATT, CDR2 SNEGSKA (reference sequence). The CDR3 here is CSAVPGQGGYGYTF. CDR3 sequence (DNA): TGCAGTGCCGTCCCGGGACAGGGAGGCTATGGCTACACCTTC.

This chain connects TRBV4-1 to TRBJ1-5; D is unresolved. The CDR3 loop spans 15 amino acids. Germline CDR1 reads MGHRA; CDR2 reads YSYEKL. With 1 base removed from V and 4 bases from J, the gap between germline ends came to 11 bases. CDR3 residues: CASSQVRNRNQPQHF. In DNA form, the CDR3 reads TGCGCCAGCAGCCAAGTAAGGAATCGGAATCAGCCCCAGCATTTT.